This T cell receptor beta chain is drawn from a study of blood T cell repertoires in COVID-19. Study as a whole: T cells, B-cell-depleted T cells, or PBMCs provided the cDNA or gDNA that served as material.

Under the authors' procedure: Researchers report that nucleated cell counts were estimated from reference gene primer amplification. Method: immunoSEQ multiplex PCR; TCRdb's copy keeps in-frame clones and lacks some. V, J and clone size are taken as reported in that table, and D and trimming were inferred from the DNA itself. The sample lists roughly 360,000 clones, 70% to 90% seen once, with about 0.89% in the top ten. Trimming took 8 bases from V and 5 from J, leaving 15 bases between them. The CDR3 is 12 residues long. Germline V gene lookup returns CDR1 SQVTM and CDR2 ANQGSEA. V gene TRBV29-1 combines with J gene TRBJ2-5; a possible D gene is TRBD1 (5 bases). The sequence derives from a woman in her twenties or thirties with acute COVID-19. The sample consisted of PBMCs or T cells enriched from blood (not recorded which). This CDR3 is CSRQSRPETQYF. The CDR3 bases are TGCAGCCGACAGTCCCGTCCGGAGACCCAGTACTTC. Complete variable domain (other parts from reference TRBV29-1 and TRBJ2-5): SAVISQKPSRDICQRGTSLTIQCQVDSQVTMMFWYRQQPGQSLTLIATANQGSEATYESGFVIDKFPISRPNLTFSTLTVSNMSPEDSSIYLCSRQSRPETQYFGPGTRLLVL.